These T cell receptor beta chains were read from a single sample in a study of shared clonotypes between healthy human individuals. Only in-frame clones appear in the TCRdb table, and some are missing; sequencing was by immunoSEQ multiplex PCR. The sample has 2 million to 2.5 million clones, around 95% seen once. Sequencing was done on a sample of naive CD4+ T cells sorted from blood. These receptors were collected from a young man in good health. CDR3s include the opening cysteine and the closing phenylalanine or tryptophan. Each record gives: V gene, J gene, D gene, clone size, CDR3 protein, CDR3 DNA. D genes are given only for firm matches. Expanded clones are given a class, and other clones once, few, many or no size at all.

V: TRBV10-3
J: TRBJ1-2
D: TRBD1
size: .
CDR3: CAITGTGNGYTF
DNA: TGTGCCATCACGGGGACAGGGAATGGCTACACCTTC

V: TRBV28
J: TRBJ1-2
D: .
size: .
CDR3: CASSLSRGGYTF
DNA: TGTGCCAGCAGTTTATCCAGGGGAGGCTACACCTTC

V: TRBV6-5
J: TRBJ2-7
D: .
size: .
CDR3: CASSYTGRNEQYF
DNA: TGTGCCAGCAGTTACACAGGGAGGAACGAGCAGTACTTC

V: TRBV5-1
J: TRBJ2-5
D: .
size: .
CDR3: CASTSWGTQETQYF
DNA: TGCGCCAGCACTTCGTGGGGAACACAAGAGACCCAGTACTTC

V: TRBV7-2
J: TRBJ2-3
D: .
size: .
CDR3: CASSQTRSTDTQYF
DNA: TGTGCCAGCAGCCAGACTAGAAGCACAGATACGCAGTATTTT

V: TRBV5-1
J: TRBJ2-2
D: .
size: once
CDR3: CASSRKTDTGELFF
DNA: TGCGCCAGCAGCAGAAAGACGGATACCGGGGAGCTGTTTTTT

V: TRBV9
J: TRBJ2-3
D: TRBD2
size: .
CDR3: CASSFRLAGSTDTQYF
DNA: TGTGCCAGCAGCTTCCGACTAGCGGGTAGCACAGATACGCAGTATTTT

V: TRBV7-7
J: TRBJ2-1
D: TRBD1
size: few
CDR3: CASSPPSRTGIPPVSSYNEQFF
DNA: TGTGCTAGCAGCCCGCCCTCCAGGACAGGGATCCCCCCCGTGAGCTCCTACAATGAGCAGTTCTTC

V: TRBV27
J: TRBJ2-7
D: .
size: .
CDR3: CASSLGRRVLDEQYF
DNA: TGTGCCAGCAGTTTGGGGCGCCGGGTTTTGGACGAGCAGTACTTC

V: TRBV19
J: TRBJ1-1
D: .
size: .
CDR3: CASTTQGHLNTEAFF
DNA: TGTGCCAGTACCACACAGGGACATCTGAACACTGAAGCTTTCTTT

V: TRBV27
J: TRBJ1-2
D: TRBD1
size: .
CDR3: CANVTPGTGGVSYYGYTF
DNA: TGTGCCAACGTAACACCCGGGACAGGGGGCGTCAGCTACTATGGCTACACCTTC

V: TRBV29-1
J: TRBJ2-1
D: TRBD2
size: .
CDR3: CSAEPGGNVFDEQFF
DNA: TGCAGCGCCGAGCCCGGGGGGAACGTCTTTGATGAGCAGTTCTTC

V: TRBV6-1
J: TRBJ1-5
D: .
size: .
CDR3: CASSRGPYSNQPQHF
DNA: TGTGCCAGCAGTCGAGGGCCGTATAGCAATCAGCCCCAGCATTTT

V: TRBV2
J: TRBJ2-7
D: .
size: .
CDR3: CASSGPPDGLYEQYF
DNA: TGTGCCAGCAGTGGGCCCCCGGACGGACTCTACGAGCAGTACTTC

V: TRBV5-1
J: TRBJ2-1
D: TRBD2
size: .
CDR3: CASSSLAGEVNEQFF
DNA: TGCGCCAGCAGCTCTTTAGCGGGGGAGGTCAATGAGCAGTTCTTC

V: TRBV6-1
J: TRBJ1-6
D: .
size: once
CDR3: CASSEADRFGSPLHF
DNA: TGTGCCAGCAGTGAAGCAGACAGGTTCGGGTCACCCCTCCACTTT

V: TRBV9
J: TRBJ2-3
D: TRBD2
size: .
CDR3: CASSVVPSGRKADTQYF
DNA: TGTGCCAGCAGCGTAGTGCCTAGCGGGAGGAAGGCAGATACGCAGTATTTT

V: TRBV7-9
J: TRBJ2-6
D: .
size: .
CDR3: CASSLAVGATSGANVLTF
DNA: TGTGCCAGCAGCTTAGCGGTAGGGGCTACCTCTGGGGCCAACGTCCTGACTTTC

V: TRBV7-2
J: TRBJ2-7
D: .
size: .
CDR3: CASSLTVGEQYF
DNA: TGTGCCAGCAGCTTAACGGTAGGAGAGCAGTACTTC

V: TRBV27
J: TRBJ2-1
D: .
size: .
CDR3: CASSLYVYNEQFF
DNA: TGTGCCAGCAGTTTATACGTTTACAATGAGCAGTTCTTC

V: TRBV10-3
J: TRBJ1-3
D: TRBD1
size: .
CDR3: CAISLPPGQGAGNTIYF
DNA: TGTGCCATCAGCCTACCCCCGGGACAGGGAGCTGGAAACACCATATATTTT

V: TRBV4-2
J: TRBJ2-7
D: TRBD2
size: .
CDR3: CASSLGLAGEYEQYF
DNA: TGTGCCAGCAGCCTTGGACTAGCGGGGGAATACGAGCAGTACTTC

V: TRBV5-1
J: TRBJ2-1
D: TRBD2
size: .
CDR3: CASSAPGLENNEQFF
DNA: TGCGCCAGCAGCGCCCCGGGACTAGAAAACAATGAGCAGTTCTTC

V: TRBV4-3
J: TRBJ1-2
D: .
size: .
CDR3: CASSQAERGDYGYTF
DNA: TGCGCCAGCAGCCAAGCCGAACGGGGGGACTATGGCTACACCTTC

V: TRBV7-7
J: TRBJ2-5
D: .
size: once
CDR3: CASAWGTNRAETQYF
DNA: TGTGCTAGCGCCTGGGGGACCAACAGGGCCGAGACCCAGTACTTC

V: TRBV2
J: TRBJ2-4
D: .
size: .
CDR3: CASSFRQLAKNIQYF
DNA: TGTGCCAGCAGTTTTCGACAGCTAGCCAAAAACATTCAGTACTTC

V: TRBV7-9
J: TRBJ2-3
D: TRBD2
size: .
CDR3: CASSPGTSGLTDTQYF
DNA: TGTGCCAGCAGCCCGGGGACTAGCGGGTTAACAGATACGCAGTATTTT

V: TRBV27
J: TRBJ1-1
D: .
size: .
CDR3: CASSFYGGNTEAFF
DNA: TGTGCCAGCAGTTTCTATGGGGGGAACACTGAAGCTTTCTTT

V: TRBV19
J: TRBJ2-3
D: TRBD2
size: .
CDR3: CASTSYSGSNTDTQYF
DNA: TGTGCCAGTACCTCTTATAGCGGGAGTAACACAGATACGCAGTATTTT

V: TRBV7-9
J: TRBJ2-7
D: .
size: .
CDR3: CASSLGAGSVSF
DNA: TGTGCCAGCAGCTTAGGCGCAGGGTCGGTCTCCTTC

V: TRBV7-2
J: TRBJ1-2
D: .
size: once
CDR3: CASSSYRLGYTF
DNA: TGTGCCAGCAGCTCCTATCGCCTTGGCTACACCTTC

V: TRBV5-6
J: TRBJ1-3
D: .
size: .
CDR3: CASSLGLPGNTIYF
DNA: TGTGCCAGCAGCTTGGGCCTACCTGGAAACACCATATATTTT

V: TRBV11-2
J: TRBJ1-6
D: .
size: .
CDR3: CASSLAKIRGSYNSPLHF
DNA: TGTGCCAGCAGCTTAGCGAAGATTCGGGGGTCCTATAATTCACCCCTCCACTTT